This TCR beta chain is from a study of blood T cells in healthy people across ages. The donors, all healthy, were Caucasians living in Russia, aged about 6 to 95. CDR3 length equals 17 residues. Per the germline V gene, CDR1 is SNHLY and CDR2 is FYNNEI. Primed by a sample-barcoded 5' primer and a J-beta primer mix, a second PCR proceeded for about 7 to 11 cycles. Each of the cDNA molecules was tagged by a template-switch adaptor with 12 random nucleotides. Sequencing yielded, for each sample, at least 2.5 million paired-end reads carrying CDR3. TCRdb independently ran MiXCR on the 5' RACE reads; one entry per CDR3 protein. The table lists approximately 790,000 distinct CDR3 sequences, 55% to 65% of them singletons. Worth noting for this clonotype: A junction end diverges from the germline sequence, so it may reflect a read error.

The sequenced sample consisted of blood. The sequence came from a man aged 25 to 45 in good health. V and J are TRBV2 and TRBJ1-4; D remains ambiguous. CDR3 coding DNA: TGTGCCAGCAGTGAAGCTTCAAGGGTGAACCCAGCGGAAAACCTGTTTTTT. Amino acid sequence: CASSEASRVNPAENLFF. Full variable domain (missing parts from reference TRBV2 and TRBJ1-4): EPEVTQTPSHQVTQMGQEVILRCVPISNHLYFYWYRQILGQKVEFLVSFYNNEISEKSEIFDDQFSVERPDGSNFTLKIRSTKLEDSAMYFCASSEASRVNPAENLFFGSGTQLSVL.